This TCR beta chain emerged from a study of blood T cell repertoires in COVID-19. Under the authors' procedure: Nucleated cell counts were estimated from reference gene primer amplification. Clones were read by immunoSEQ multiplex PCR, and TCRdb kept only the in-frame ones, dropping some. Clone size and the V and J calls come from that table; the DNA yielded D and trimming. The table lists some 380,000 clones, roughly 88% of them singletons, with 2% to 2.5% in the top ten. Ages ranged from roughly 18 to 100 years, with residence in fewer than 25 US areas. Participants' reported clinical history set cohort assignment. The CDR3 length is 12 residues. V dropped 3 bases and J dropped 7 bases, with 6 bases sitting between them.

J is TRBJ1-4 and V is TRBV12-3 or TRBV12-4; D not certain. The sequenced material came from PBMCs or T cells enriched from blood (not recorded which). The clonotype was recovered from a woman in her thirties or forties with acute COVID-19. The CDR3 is CASSFQFEKLFF. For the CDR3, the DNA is TGTGCCAGCAGTTTCCAGTTTGAAAAACTGTTTTTT.